Each of the 24 T cell receptor beta chains below was sequenced from the same sample in a study of beta chain features in type 1 diabetes. The entirety of the isolated RNA underwent reverse transcription, so expressed TCRB transcripts were sequenced. Measured with immunoSEQ multiplex PCR; TCRdb has only the in-frame clones, and not every one. This table has about 240,000 clones, 25% to 30% appearing once. Input material: central memory CD4+ T cells from blood. Source of these receptors: a man younger than 45 in good health.

This clone turned up a few times. The chain joins TRBV29-1 to TRBJ2-5, with 9 positions matching TRBD1. Per germline, CDR1 SQVTM and CDR2 ANQGSEA. This CDR3 contains 15 residues. V trimming: 3 bases; J trimming: 4 bases; junction bases outside the gene matches: 9. CDR3: CSVDSGQGSLETQYF. As DNA, the CDR3 is TGCAGCGTTGACTCCGGACAGGGGTCTTTAGAGACCCAGTACTTC.

This clone was detected only once. The genes are TRBV21-1 and TRBJ2-7; the table's D call, TRBD2, was not checked against the DNA. TRBV21-1 is an annotated pseudogene. This CDR3 has 17 amino acids. The CDR3 loop is CASRLVRPLEPGYEQYF. The CDR3 DNA is TGTGCCAGCAGGCTCGTTCGTCCTCTAGAACCTGGCTACGAGCAGTACTTC.

The rearrangement joins TRBV29-1 to TRBJ2-5; 7 nucleotides line up with TRBD1. V lost 2 bases and J lost 4; bases outside the gene matches: 4. From germline, CDR1 is SQVTM and CDR2 ANQGSEA. This CDR3 region has 13 residues. The CDR3: CSVEPRGLETQYF. The CDR3 region has the DNA TGCAGCGTTGAACCTAGGGGGCTAGAGACCCAGTACTTC.

This clone was found many times. This chain links TRBV6-6 with TRBJ2-5; D gene ambiguous. Per the germline V gene, CDR1 is MNHNY and CDR2 is SVGAGI (reference sequence). This CDR3 is built from 13 residues. V gave up 9 bases and J gave up 0 bases, with 11 bases separating them. CDR3 sequence reads: CARPRWNQETQYF. The CDR3 nucleotides are TGTGCCAGGCCCCGGTGGAACCAAGAGACCCAGTACTTC.

This clone has just a few counts. The CDR3 protein is CASSLRQYEQYF. CDR3 nucleotide sequence: TGTGCCAGCAGTTTACGTCAGTACGAGCAGTACTTC. This chain joins TRBV28 and TRBJ2-7; the D is unclear. The ends were cut back, 2 bases at V and 4 bases at J, with 6 bases in the middle. This CDR3 has 12 residues. Per the germline V gene, CDR1 is MDHEN and CDR2 is SYDVKM.

The chain carries TRBV6-5 and TRBJ2-6; D is unresolved. Germline CDR1 and CDR2: MNHEY and SVGAGI. Trimming took off 6 bases at V and 0 bases at J, with 9 bases between the two ends. The CDR3 covers 15 residues. The CDR3 reads CASRPLSSGANVLTF. The CDR3 DNA follows: TGTGCCAGCAGGCCCCTCAGCTCTGGGGCCAACGTCCTGACTTTC.

This clone was counted a few times. The J gene is TRBJ2-5, the V gene TRBV5-1, with D unresolved. Germline values: CDR1 SGHRS, CDR2 YFSETQ. Trimming left V 0 bases short and J 0 bases short, with 6 bases between. The CDR3 covers 14 residues. The CDR3 region has the DNA TGCGCCAGCAGCTTGGAGGCCCACCAAGAGACCCAGTACTTC. Its protein is CASSLEAHQETQYF.

CDR3 coding DNA: TGTGCCAGCAGTTCGGCGGGCCTAGCGGGAGCCCATGAGCAGTTCTTC. Translating it yields CASSSAGLAGAHEQFF. The chain carries TRBV27 and TRBJ2-1; 10 bases line up with TRBD2. V gave up 4 bases and J gave up 8 bases; unmatched junction bases: 11. Germline V lookup: CDR1 MNHEY, CDR2 SMNVEV (reference sequence). The CDR3 length is 16 residues.

This clone was picked up many times. The same CDR3 can be traced to other DNA sequences in this sample. The chain is built from TRBV29-1 and TRBJ2-3; TRBD2 might be the D (5 bases). Germline V gene data show CDR1 as SQVTM and CDR2 as ANQGSEA. Trimming stripped 3 bases from V and 3 bases from J, with 7 bases between. The CDR3 has 12 residues. This chain's CDR3 is CSVDGGTDTQYF. The DNA of the CDR3 is TGCAGCGTTGATGGAGGAACAGATACGCAGTATTTT.

The table lists this clone with a few counts. The chain links TRBV11-2 to TRBJ2-1, with no clear D. Deletions cut 3 bases from V and 6 bases from J, with 18 bases between. Germline loops: CDR1 SGHAT, CDR2 FQNNGV. This CDR3 is 16 amino acids long. The CDR3 region is CASSLSSYTKVNEQFF. The DNA for the CDR3 is TGTGCCAGCAGCTTGTCGAGCTACACAAAAGTCAATGAGCAGTTCTTC.

The rearrangement links TRBV4-2 to TRBJ2-6, with D perhaps TRBD1 (5 bases). V lost 0 bases and J 4 bases, leaving 7 bases between the germline ends. The CDR3 has 15 amino acids. Germline V gives CDR1 LGHNA, CDR2 YNFKEQ. The CDR3 DNA reads TGTGCCAGCAGCCAAGATTGGACAGGGGCCAACGTCCTGACTTTC. This translates into CASSQDWTGANVLTF.

As for this clone: Other DNA sequences in the sample encode the same CDR3. The chain joins TRBV2 to TRBJ1-5; TRBD1 matches 8 bases. J lost 7 bases, V lost 6 bases, and 8 bases had no gene match. The CDR3 has 14 residues. Looked up from germline, CDR1 is SNHLY and CDR2 is FYNNEI. In DNA, the CDR3 is TGTGCCAGCAGCTCCGGACAGGGCGACCAGCCCCAGCATTTT. Translating gives CASSSGQGDQPQHF.

The chain couples TRBV18 to TRBJ1-2, with a possible D match to TRBD1 (6 bases). The CDR3 loop spans 15 amino acids. Germline CDR1 is KGHSH and CDR2 is LQKENI. Trimming removed 3 bases at V and 4 bases at J, with 15 bases between. The chain's CDR3 is CASSPTGSPLYGYTF. The CDR3, as DNA: TGTGCCAGCTCACCTACAGGGAGTCCCCTCTATGGCTACACCTTC.

This clone was seen a handful of times. The CDR3 coding sequence is TGTGCCAGCAGCTTTAGCGGGGGGGCCGGAGAGCAGTTCTTC. Translating it yields CASSFSGGAGEQFF. The rearrangement joins TRBV11-2 to TRBJ2-1; 11 bases match TRBD2. Germline loops: CDR1 SGHAT, CDR2 FQNNGV. The ends lost 3 bases at V and 10 bases at J; junction bases unmatched: 5. The CDR3 is made up of 14 amino acids.

This chain connects TRBV30 to TRBJ2-5; 8 positions agree with TRBD1. The CDR3 contains 15 residues. The V gene's germline CDR1 is GTSNPN and CDR2 SVGIG (reference sequence). The ends lost 0 bases at V and 5 bases at J; junction bases unmatched: 8. This chain's CDR3 is CAWSVGAGGYETQYF. In DNA, the CDR3 is TGTGCCTGGAGTGTAGGTGCAGGGGGCTATGAGACCCAGTACTTC.

The CDR3 sequence: CASSLRDRAYEQYF. The CDR3 nucleotides read TGTGCCAGCAGCCTTAGGGACAGGGCCTACGAGCAGTACTTC. J is TRBJ2-7 and V is TRBV7-8, with TRBD1 matching over 9 bases. V was clipped by 5 bases and J by 2 bases; unmatched bases: 4. The CDR3 runs 14 residues. In germline, CDR1 is SGHVS, CDR2 FQNEAQ.

This clone was counted a few times. A single base is all that separates this from a far larger clone, so a read error is likely. V and J are TRBV25-1 and TRBJ1-2, with 10 bases lining up with TRBD1. The CDR3 contains 14 residues. The V gene's germline CDR1 is MGHDK and CDR2 SYGVNS. CDR3 sequence: CACSPRTGGSGYTF. CDR3 DNA sequence: TGTGCCTGCAGTCCCAGGACAGGGGGAAGTGGCTACACCTTC.

This chain links TRBV5-6 with TRBJ2-7, with TRBD1 identical over 9 bases. Losses at the gene ends were 3 bases for V and 6 bases for J; bases not matched to a gene: 10. The CDR3 has 15 residues. Germline CDR1 is SGHDT and CDR2 is YYEEEE. In nucleotides, the CDR3 is TGTGCCAGCAGCTGGACAGGGGCCCTCCTCGGCGAGCAGTACTTC. Protein: CASSWTGALLGEQYF.

This clone showed up just once. This rearrangement joins TRBV4-3 to TRBJ2-3; TRBD2 agrees at 9 bases. Germline V gene data show CDR1 as LGHNA and CDR2 as YSLEER. The CDR3 runs 18 residues. V lost 0 bases, J lost 3 bases, and 10 bases stayed unmatched. Here the CDR3 reads CASSQDLNAGGATDTQYF. The CDR3 region has the DNA TGCGCCAGCAGCCAAGATTTGAATGCGGGAGGGGCAACAGATACGCAGTATTTT.

This clone was counted only a few times. V gene TRBV5-1 combines with J gene TRBJ1-2; D might be TRBD1 (6 bases). Between the trimmed V and J ends, which lost 4 bases and 5 bases, there was a span of 12 bases. CDR3 length equals 13 residues. Germline CDR1 SGHRS, CDR2 YFSETQ. The DNA for the CDR3 is TGCGCCAGCAGCGACGACAGGAGGTATGGCTACACCTTC. Translated: CASSDDRRYGYTF.

The V gene is TRBV16, the J gene TRBJ2-7; D is possibly TRBD2 (7 bases). Trimming left V 4 bases short and J 3 bases short, with 16 bases between. The CDR3 sequence is 15 residues long. The germline V gene encodes CDR1 KGHSY and CDR2 FQNENV. This chain's CDR3 is CASSRQRRGGYEQYF. CDR3 nucleotides: TGTGCCAGCAGCCGACAAAGGAGGGGGGGCTACGAGCAGTACTTC.

The V and J genes are TRBV30 and TRBJ1-3; D remains unclear. The CDR3 totals 12 residues. The germline CDR1 and CDR2 sequences are GTSNPN and SVGIG (reference sequence). The V gene lost 8 bases and the J gene lost 0 bases, with 8 bases spanning the gap. This CDR3 reads CARLGSGNTIYF. CDR3 in DNA: TGTGCCCGACTGGGCTCTGGAAACACCATATATTTT.

The chain joins TRBV7-2 to TRBJ2-1; D gene uncertain. Trimming removed 6 bases at V and 4 bases at J, with 16 bases between. This CDR3 contains 15 residues. Germline V lookup: CDR1 SGHTA, CDR2 FQGNSA. CDR3 DNA: TGTGCCAGCAGGCCCCAGGTACTCGGATACAATGAGCAGTTCTTC. Amino acid sequence: CASRPQVLGYNEQFF.

The gene calls are TRBV2 and TRBJ2-2; D unresolved. This CDR3 has 12 amino acids. V dropped 8 bases and J dropped 3 bases, with 7 bases sitting between them. Germline V gene lookup returns CDR1 SNHLY and CDR2 FYNNEI. CDR3 DNA sequence: TGTGCCAGCCGCGAAGACACCGGGGAGCTGTTTTTT. Amino acid sequence: CASREDTGELFF.